These 9 T cell receptor beta chains were sequenced from one sample in a study of T-cell reconstitution after alpha-beta-depleted transplantation in children. The library targeted TCRbeta and was prepared with unique molecular identifiers. Each CDR3 protein is one row after TCRdb ran MiXCR on the PCR reads. The sample lists some 550,000 distinct CDR3 sequences, about 16% seen once, with approximately 3% in the top ten. The source was PBMCs from the stem cell graft donor, collected from the stem cell graft. The source of these receptors is a human donor who donated a stem cell graft to a child with acute lymphoblastic leukemia.

The table lists this clonotype with many counts. A read error may produce the germline difference seen at one junction end. The CDR3 nucleotides read TGTGCCAGCAGTTTAACAGGGGGTAACACTGAAGCTTTCTTT. Amino acid sequence: CASSLTGGNTEAFF. The chain is built from TRBV5-1 and TRBJ1-1; 8 bases fit TRBD1. The CDR3 spans 14 residues. Germline CDR1 SGHRS, CDR2 YFSETQ.

The chain joins TRBV11-2 to TRBJ2-7; 10 nucleotides match TRBD2. Germline V gives CDR1 SGHAT, CDR2 FQNNGV. V was clipped by 3 bases and J by 4 bases; unmatched bases: 6. The CDR3 spans 15 residues. CDR3 coding DNA: TGTGCCAGCAGCTTTGGTACTAGCGGGATGTACGAGCAGTACTTC. It encodes CASSFGTSGMYEQYF.

This clonotype was detected a few times. The V gene is TRBV29-1, the J gene TRBJ2-7, with 10 bases aligning to TRBD2. Germline V gene sequence: CDR1 SQVTM, CDR2 ANQGSEA. Trimming at V came to 7 bases and at J to 2 bases, leaving 11 bases not matched to a gene. This CDR3 contains 15 residues. CDR3 bases: TGCAGCGCCAATTTCGGGACTAGCGTTGCCTACGAGCAGTACTTC. It codes for CSANFGTSVAYEQYF.

This clonotype was recorded a few times. The V call is TRBV20-1, the J call TRBJ1-5; 9 bases map to TRBD1. Germline loops: CDR1 DFQATT, CDR2 SNEGSKA (reference sequence). The CDR3 is 13 residues long. The J segment lost 7 bases and the V segment lost 5 bases, leaving 6 bases of the junction unmatched. The CDR3 nucleotides are TGCAGTGCTTTCGGGACAGGGAGGCAGCCCCAGCATTTT. It translates to CSAFGTGRQPQHF.

The sample holds a few counts of this clonotype. CDR3 loop: CASSLSGANGYTF. CDR3 sequence (DNA): TGTGCCAGCAGTTTATCAGGTGCCAATGGCTACACCTTC. The V call is TRBV27, the J call TRBJ1-2; D is undetermined. Trimming took 0 bases from V and 6 from J, leaving 8 bases between them. CDR3 length: 13 residues. Germline CDR1 and CDR2: MNHEY and SMNVEV (reference sequence).

V gene TRBV12-3 or TRBV12-4 combines with J gene TRBJ2-7, with TRBD1 identical over 8 bases. V was pared by 5 bases and J by 5 bases, with 8 bases of the junction left unmatched. The CDR3 loop spans 14 amino acids. In DNA form, the CDR3 reads TGTGCCAGCAGTAAGGGACAGGACTGGCACGAGCAGTACTTC. It specifies CASSKGQDWHEQYF.

This clonotype showed up just a few times. This rearrangement joins TRBV6-1 to TRBJ1-1; TRBD1 agrees at 9 bases. Losses at the gene ends were 6 bases for V and 10 bases for J; bases not matched to a gene: 9. CDR1 and CDR2 (germline): MNHNS, SASEGT. CDR3 length: 13 amino acids. This CDR3 reads CASRRTGAVGAFF. As DNA, the CDR3 is TGTGCCAGCAGACGGACAGGGGCAGTAGGAGCTTTCTTT.

This clonotype was counted between two and nine times. The V gene is TRBV7-3, the J gene TRBJ2-2; 7 nucleotides line up with TRBD1. In germline, CDR1 is SGHTA, CDR2 FQGTGA. Unmatched junction bases numbered 4, after V lost 0 bases and J lost 3 bases. The CDR3 runs 16 residues. CDR3 DNA: TGTGCCAGCAGCTTAACGTTAACAGGGGACACCGGGGAGCTGTTTTTT. Protein product: CASSLTLTGDTGELFF.

V gene TRBV20-1 combines with J gene TRBJ1-2; 7 bases are shared with TRBD1. The CDR3 has 16 amino acids. Germline values: CDR1 DFQATT, CDR2 SNEGSKA (reference sequence). With 4 bases clipped from V and 6 bases from J, the junction kept 17 bases outside the gene matches. The CDR3 reads CSATIRGLRERDGYTF. CDR3 in DNA: TGCAGTGCTACCATTAGGGGGCTAAGGGAACGAGATGGCTACACCTTC.